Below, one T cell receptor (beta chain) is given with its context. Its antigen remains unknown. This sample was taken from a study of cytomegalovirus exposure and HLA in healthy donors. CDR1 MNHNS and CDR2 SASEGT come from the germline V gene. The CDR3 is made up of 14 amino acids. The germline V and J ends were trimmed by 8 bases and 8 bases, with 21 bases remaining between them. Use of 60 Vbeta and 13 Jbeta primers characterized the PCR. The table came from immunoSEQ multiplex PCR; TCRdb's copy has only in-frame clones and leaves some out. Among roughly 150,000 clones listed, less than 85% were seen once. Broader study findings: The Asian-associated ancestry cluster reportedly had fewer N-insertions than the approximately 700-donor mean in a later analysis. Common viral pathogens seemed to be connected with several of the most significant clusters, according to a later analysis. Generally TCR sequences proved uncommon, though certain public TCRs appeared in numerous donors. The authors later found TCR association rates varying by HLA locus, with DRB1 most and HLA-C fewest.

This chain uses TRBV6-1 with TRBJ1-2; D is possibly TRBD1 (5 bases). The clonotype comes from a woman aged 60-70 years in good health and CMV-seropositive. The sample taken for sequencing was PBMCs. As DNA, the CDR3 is TGTGCCAGCCGTCCGGCGGGGGTAGCGAAGGGCTACACCTTC. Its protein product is CASRPAGVAKGYTF.